Here is one TCR beta chain with its context. Its antigen is not yet known. Base qualities are not at hand, and no much larger clone is one base apart. This specimen comes from a study of T cell responses to AZD1222 COVID-19 vaccine (dated by TCRdb to the early 2020s). General notes on the study: A total of around 240 trial participants underwent TCR sequencing, of whom some 210 received two doses of AZD1222 and about 26 received two doses of the MenACWY control vaccine. Enrollment into the trials was organized by age into subgroups of 18-55, 56-69 and 70-plus years, and those subgroups contained approximately 160, 26 and 62 TCR-sequenced participants, respectively.

The CDR3 regions of human TCRbeta chains were analyzed by immunosequencing. For the original study's pipeline: TCRs in the repertoires were matched against a reference library of SARS-CoV-2-specific TCRs that had been generated with the MIRA antigen-specificity platform. Breadth meant the fraction of unique TCRs that were SARS-CoV-2-associated, whereas depth meant the fraction of total T cells that were SARS-CoV-2-associated. Using the MIRA data, each spike-specific TCR was mapped to the spike region that the TCR reacts to and placed in a CD4 or CD8 class. Log10-transformed breadth and depth values were compared by one-way ANOVA with Sidak's multiple comparisons tests. TCRdb took over this immuneACCESS table, retaining in-frame rearrangements with V and J assigned. Such tables are incomplete; in checked studies, under half of the missing clones stem from an unresolved V gene, and the remainder is unexplained. V and J calls and clone size come straight from that table; D and trimming were deduced from the DNA. The table for this sample lists more than 70,000 clones; approximately 85% of them were counted only once. The ten largest clones represent 5% of the sample.

What this sample's time point label stands for: baseline before first vaccination. According to the study, the label for this sample's treatment or condition signals: meningococcal conjugate vaccine given as trial control. Vaccinee samples were obtained from the UK trials COV001 and COV002, which included a single-blind randomized controlled phase 2/3 trial of AZD1222 (ChAdOx1 nCoV-19) in healthy adults. For TCRbeta chain sequencing, PBMC samples from trial participants were taken at day 0 and at day 28 after the second dose. The germline V gene (reference sequence) sets CDR1 to GTSNPN and CDR2 to SVGIG. Trimming takes 0 bases from V and 4 bases from J, and the germline ends sit 16 bases apart. The CDR3 starts with the cysteine, ends with the phenylalanine, and has 15 residues. The retained sequence is limited to the CDR3, 45 bases, with the frame set at the first base. Study-level results and caveats: Most participants were white British and females outnumbered males, and the authors suggested that clonal diversity may have been underestimated. The whole spike protein was spanned by vaccine-associated CD4 TCRs, and dominant responses were seen in regions 160-218 and 743-854. A significant rise in spike-specific TCR breadth and depth was observed after two AZD1222 doses relative to day 0 and relative to MenACWY recipients. Reportedly, almost half of the unique spike-specific TCRs recognized epitopes lying outside the regions that are mutated in the B.1.351 and B.1.1.7 variants. Conclusions about previously exposed vaccinees are limited, since just a handful of AZD1222 recipients were seropositive for SARS-CoV-2 at baseline. The 56-69-year group was small, and its depth increase did not reach significance, likely because of low power. No day 14 peak-response samples were available, so repertoires were characterized only after the peak T cell response.

The V and J segments used are TRBV30 and TRBJ2-7; no D segment can be confidently identified. The source was peripheral blood, collected on day 0 of MenACWY control vaccination. The receptor was derived from an adult in good health. The CDR3 protein is CAWSVMDRAGYEQYF. The DNA sequence is as follows: TGTGCCTGGAGTGTCATGGATCGGGCCGGGTACGAGCAGTACTTC.